This T cell receptor (beta chain) was found in a study of blood T cell repertoires in COVID-19. Overall study: Samples came from the United States, Italy and Spain, spanning acute and convalescent COVID-19.

Enrollment of patients from Seattle took place during active infection, with longitudinal follow-up. Original processing notes: Quantification of nucleated cells was approximated via reference gene primer amplification. TCRdb's copy holds only in-frame clones and misses some; the assay was immunoSEQ multiplex PCR. Clone size and V and J calls were adopted from that table, with D and trimming inferred from the DNA. The data hold about 300,000 clones, with about nine tenths observed a single time. This CDR3 region has 17 residues. Germline CDR1 is MDHEN and CDR2 is SYDVKM. V was pared by 5 bases and J by 6 bases, with 14 bases of the junction left unmatched.

The receptor's source is a woman in her 30s with COVID-19, enrolled during active disease. The rearrangement joins TRBV28 to TRBJ2-3; 10 bases match TRBD2. Sequencing was carried out using peripheral blood. The CDR3 nucleotides read TGTGCCAGCAGTCCCATGGAAGCGGGAGGGCCCCGTGATACGCAGTATTTT. Its translation is CASSPMEAGGPRDTQYF. The full variable domain, its missing parts supplied by reference TRBV28 and TRBJ2-3, is DVKVTQSSRYLVKRTGEKVFLECVQDMDHENMFWYRQDPGLGLRLIYFSYDVKMKEKGDIPEGYSVSREKKERFSLILESASTNQTSMYLCASSPMEAGGPRDTQYFGPGTRLTVL.